This TCR beta chain emerged from a study of T cells in Graves' hyperthyroidism and ophthalmopathy. Whole-study findings and limits: A median around 6.8 months before onset, the model predicted ophthalmopathy. Most clonotypes expanded in the thyroid (above 0.001) were also present in blood.

Trimming cost V 6 bases and J 1 base, with 11 bases left between them. Germline lookup yields CDR1 SNHLY and CDR2 FYNNEI. CDR3 size: 14 residues. Stability of Graves' hyperthyroidism was defined as absent ophthalmopathy progression within 18 months. The source material, RNA transcripts, was used to amplify TCR beta CDR3 regions. The study used the HTBI primer set for a first-round RT-PCR of the TCR CDR3. MiXCR, applied by TCRdb to the multiplex PCR reads, yields one record per CDR3 protein. The repertoire consists of some 600,000 distinct CDR3 sequences, with approximately 44% occurring once and the leading ten covering 8% to 8.5%. As for this clonotype: The antigen remains unidentified.

The chain carries TRBV2 and TRBJ2-3; possibly TRBD2 for D (6 bases). The sample comprised peripheral blood or thyroid tissue (not recorded which). The sequence was collected from a woman under 30 with Graves' hyperthyroidism. The CDR3 nucleotides are TGTGCCAGCAGGGTGGGGGGACGCACAGATACGCAGTATTTT. This translates into CASRVGGRTDTQYF.